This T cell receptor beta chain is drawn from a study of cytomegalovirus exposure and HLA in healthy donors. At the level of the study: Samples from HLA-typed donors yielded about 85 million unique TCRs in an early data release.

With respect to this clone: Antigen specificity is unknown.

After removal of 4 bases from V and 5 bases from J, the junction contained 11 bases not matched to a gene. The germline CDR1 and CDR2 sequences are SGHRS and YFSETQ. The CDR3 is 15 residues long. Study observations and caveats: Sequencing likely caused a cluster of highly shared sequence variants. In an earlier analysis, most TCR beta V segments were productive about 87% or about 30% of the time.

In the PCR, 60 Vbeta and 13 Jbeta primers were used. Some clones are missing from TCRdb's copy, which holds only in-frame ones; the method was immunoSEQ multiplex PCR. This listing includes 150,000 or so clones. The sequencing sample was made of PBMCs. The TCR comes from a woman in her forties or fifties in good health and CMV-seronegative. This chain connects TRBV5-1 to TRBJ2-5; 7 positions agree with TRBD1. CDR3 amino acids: CASSTSQGRGETQYF. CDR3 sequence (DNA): TGCGCCAGCAGCACATCACAGGGGAGAGGTGAGACCCAGTACTTC.